The entry below gives a single T cell receptor (beta chain) sequence along with its context. This CDR3 spans 12 amino acids. Germline V gene lookup returns CDR1 SQVTM and CDR2 ANQGSEA. The sample belongs to a study of blood T cell repertoires in COVID-19. About the study: The origin of the acute and convalescent COVID-19 samples was the United States, Italy and Spain. T cells, B-cell-depleted T cells, or PBMCs supplied cDNA or gDNA.

Original analysis: Nucleated cell number was recorded as an estimate derived from reference gene primer amplification. TCRdb keeps only in-frame clones here, not all; method: immunoSEQ multiplex PCR. That table gives V, J and clone size, and the DNA gave D and trimming. The sample lists roughly 200,000 clones, about 85% occurring once. The receptor was derived from a woman aged 80 or over with acute or convalescent COVID-19. Material: peripheral blood. The rearrangement links TRBV29-1 to TRBJ1-1, with TRBD1 matching over 8 bases. CDR3 residues: CSFDRGLTEAFF. The CDR3 nucleotides are TGCAGTTTCGACAGGGGACTCACTGAAGCTTTCTTT.